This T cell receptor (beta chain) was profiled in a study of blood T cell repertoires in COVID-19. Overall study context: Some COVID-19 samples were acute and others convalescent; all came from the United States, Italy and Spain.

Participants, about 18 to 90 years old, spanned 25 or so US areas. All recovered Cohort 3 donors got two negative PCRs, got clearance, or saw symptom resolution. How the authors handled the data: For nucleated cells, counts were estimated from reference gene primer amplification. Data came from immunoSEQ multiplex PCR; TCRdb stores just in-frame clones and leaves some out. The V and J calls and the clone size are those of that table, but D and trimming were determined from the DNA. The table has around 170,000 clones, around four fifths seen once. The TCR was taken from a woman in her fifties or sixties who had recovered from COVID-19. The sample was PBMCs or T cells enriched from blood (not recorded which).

CDR3 sequence (DNA): TGTGCCAGCAGTTTACGGTCGGAGACCCAGTACTTC. This encodes CASSLRSETQYF. The chain recombines TRBV28 with TRBJ2-5, with D uncertain. The V gene's germline CDR1 is MDHEN and CDR2 SYDVKM. The CDR3 has 12 residues. Trimming took 2 bases from V and 5 from J, leaving 6 bases between them. Filled out from reference TRBV28 and TRBJ2-5, the complete variable domain reads DVKVTQSSRYLVKRTGEKVFLECVQDMDHENMFWYRQDPGLGLRLIYFSYDVKMKEKGDIPEGYSVSREKKERFSLILESASTNQTSMYLCASSLRSETQYFGPGTRLLVL.